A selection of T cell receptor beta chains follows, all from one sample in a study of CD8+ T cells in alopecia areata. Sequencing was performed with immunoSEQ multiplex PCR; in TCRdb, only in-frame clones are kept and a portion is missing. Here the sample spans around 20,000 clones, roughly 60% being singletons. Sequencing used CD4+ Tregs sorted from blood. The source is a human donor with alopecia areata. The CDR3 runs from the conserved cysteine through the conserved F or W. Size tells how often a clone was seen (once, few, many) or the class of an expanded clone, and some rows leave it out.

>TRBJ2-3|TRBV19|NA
CASSIGQGRTDTQYF
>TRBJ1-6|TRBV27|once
CASGPTYNSPLHF
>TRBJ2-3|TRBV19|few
CASRQTYRGEWYTDTQYF
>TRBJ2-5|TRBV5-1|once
CASSLVQVQETQYF
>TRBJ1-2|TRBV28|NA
CASSLSIVEGGDSYGYTF
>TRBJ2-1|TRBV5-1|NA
CASSLLQGNEQFF
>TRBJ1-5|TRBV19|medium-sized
CASSTGGNQPQHF
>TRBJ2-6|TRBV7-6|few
CASSLGTGGSGANVLTF
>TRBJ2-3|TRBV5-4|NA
CASPPPGGTDTQYF
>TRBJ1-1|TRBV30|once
CAWSDRKTGDTEAFF
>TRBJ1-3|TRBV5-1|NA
CASSLAWGNTIYF
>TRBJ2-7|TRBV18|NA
CASSAAVSSYEQYF
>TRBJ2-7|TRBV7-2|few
CASSLGRADEQYF
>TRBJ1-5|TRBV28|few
CASSFWPSQPQHF
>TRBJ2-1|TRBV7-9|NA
CASSLGDEQFF
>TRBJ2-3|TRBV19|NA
CASSIRTTDTQYF
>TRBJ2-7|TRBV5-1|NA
CASRRDSLSYEQYF
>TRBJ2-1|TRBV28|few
CASSLSSGSSNEQFF
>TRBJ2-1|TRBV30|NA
CAWSGYTYNEQFF
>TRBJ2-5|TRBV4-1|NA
CASSQDLGRVWETQYF
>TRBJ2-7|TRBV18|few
CASSSTYEQYF
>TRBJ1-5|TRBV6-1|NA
CASSEGSGLGREPQHF
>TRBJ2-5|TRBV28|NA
CASRGLAGVETQYF
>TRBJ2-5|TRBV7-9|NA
CASSSGGAETQYF
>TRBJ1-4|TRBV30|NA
CAWKYDEKLFF
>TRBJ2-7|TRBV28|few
CASRGLEQYF
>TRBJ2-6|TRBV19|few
CASSRQLQGANVLTF
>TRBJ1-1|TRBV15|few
CATSSGTVVVNTEAFF
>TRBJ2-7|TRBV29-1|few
CSVGRGKHEQYF
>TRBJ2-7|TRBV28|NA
CASSLDRGLTTTQYF
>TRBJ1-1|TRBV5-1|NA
CASSRRQGTEAFF
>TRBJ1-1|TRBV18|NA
CASSYGTPENTEAFF
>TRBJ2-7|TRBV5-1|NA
CASRLAGTGDEQYF
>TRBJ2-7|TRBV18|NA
CASSPPTGTYEQYF
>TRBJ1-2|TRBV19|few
CASSRDERYGYTF
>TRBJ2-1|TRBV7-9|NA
CASSGPGTKQFF
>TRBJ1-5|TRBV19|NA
CASSWGDYSNQPQHF
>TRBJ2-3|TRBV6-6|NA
CASSSAWRTDTQYF
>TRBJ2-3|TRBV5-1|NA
CASSLAGTSGGPDTQYF
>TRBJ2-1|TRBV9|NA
CASSASGGAYNEQFF
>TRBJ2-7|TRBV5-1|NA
CASSLANPPYEQYF